This T cell receptor (beta chain) derives from a study of cytomegalovirus exposure and HLA in healthy donors. The PCR was carried out with 60 Vbeta primers and 13 Jbeta primers. Here immunoSEQ multiplex PCR was the method, and the copy in TCRdb shows in-frame clones only, minus some. Recorded for this sample: about 160,000 clones. From germline, CDR1 is LGHNA and CDR2 YNFKEQ. V shed 1 base and J 2 bases; nucleotides not matched to a gene: 8. CDR3 length equals 16 residues. The specimen sequenced was PBMCs. The TCR originated in a woman in her sixties in good health and CMV-seronegative. The rearrangement links TRBV4-2 to TRBJ2-7, with 7 bases lining up with TRBD2. CDR3 amino acids: CASSQAAYGGTYEQYF. The CDR3 bases are TGTGCCAGCAGCCAAGCGGCTTACGGGGGGACCTACGAGCAGTACTTC.